Below, 30 T cell receptor beta chains from the same sample are listed, as sequenced in a study of early T cells in non-severe SARS-CoV-2 infection. From the 5' RACE reads, TCRdb called clonotypes with MiXCR, one entry per CDR3 protein. The table has some 52,000 distinct CDR3 sequences, over 7% seen once. The specimen sequenced was whole blood. The receptor source for this set is an adult who was a healthcare worker with PCR-confirmed SARS-CoV-2 infection or an uninfected control (not recorded which).

In this sample, this clonotype turned up a few times. V gene TRBV30 combines with J gene TRBJ1-1; D is uncertain. V gave up 0 bases and J gave up 3 bases, with 8 bases separating them. Germline V gives CDR1 GTSNPN, CDR2 SVGIG (reference sequence). The CDR3 is 13 residues long. The CDR3 DNA follows: TGTGCCTGGAGTGTAACGGCACACACTGAAGCTTTCTTT. The encoded protein is CAWSVTAHTEAFF.

This clonotype was detected a few times. V usage is TRBV5-1 and J usage is TRBJ2-2; TRBD1 matches 8 bases. This CDR3 region has 15 residues. Germline lookup yields CDR1 SGHRS and CDR2 YFSETQ. The junction had 10 bases not matched to a gene; V was cut back by 5 bases and J by 7 bases. The CDR3 bases are TGCGCCAGCAGGTCCGGACAGGGTTCTATCGGGGAGCTGTTTTTT. This gives the protein CASRSGQGSIGELFF.

This clonotype has a handful of counts. The chain carries TRBV11-2 and TRBJ1-1, with D tentatively TRBD1 (5 bases). The CDR3 is 13 amino acids. Trimming took 5 bases from V and 6 from J, leaving 13 bases between them. Germline-derived CDR1 and CDR2 are SGHAT and FQNNGV. CDR3 coding DNA: TGTGCCAGCAGCCGCATACAGGTTTCTGAAGCTTTCTTT. Translating gives CASSRIQVSEAFF.

This clonotype appeared a few times. This chain connects TRBV6-1 to TRBJ1-5; D gene uncertain. The germline V gene encodes CDR1 MNHNS and CDR2 SASEGT. The CDR3 extends over 15 amino acids. Trimming removed 2 bases from V and 2 bases from J, with 10 bases in between. CDR3 sequence reads: CASSEWNLGNQPQHF. DNA for the CDR3: TGTGCCAGCAGTGAATGGAACTTGGGCAATCAGCCCCAGCATTTT.

This clonotype was seen just once. The gene calls are TRBV7-9 and TRBJ2-7, with 9 bases that match TRBD2. Germline V lookup: CDR1 SEHNR, CDR2 FQNEAQ (reference sequence). The CDR3 is 14 amino acids. The V and J ends lost 3 bases and 3 bases, in that order; junction bases with no gene match: 3. The CDR3 region has the DNA TGTGCCAGCAGCTTGACTAGCGGTGGCTACGAGCAGTACTTC. Its protein is CASSLTSGGYEQYF.

This clonotype came up many times. CDR3: CASSRNRQGGTEAFF. In DNA, the CDR3 is TGCGCCAGCAGCCGAAACCGACAGGGGGGCACTGAAGCTTTCTTT. The chain recombines TRBV10-2 with TRBJ1-1; 9 bases fit TRBD1. After removal of 6 bases from V and 4 bases from J, the junction contained 9 bases not matched to a gene. CDR3 length: 15 residues. Germline loops: CDR1 WSHSY, CDR2 SAAADI.

This clonotype was detected a few times. The rearrangement uses TRBV3-1 and TRBJ2-2; 8 positions agree with TRBD2. The V and J ends lost 10 bases and 4 bases, in that order; junction bases with no gene match: 5. This CDR3 spans 13 amino acids. Per germline, CDR1 LGHDT and CDR2 YNNKEL (reference sequence). The CDR3 here is CATGGPSTGELFF. The CDR3 nucleotides read TGTGCCACGGGGGGGCCGAGCACCGGGGAGCTGTTTTTT.

There are many counts of this clonotype. The chain links TRBV7-3 to TRBJ2-1; TRBD2 agrees at 9 bases. The ends lost 5 bases at V and 7 bases at J; junction bases unmatched: 12. CDR1 SGHTA and CDR2 FQGTGA come from the germline V gene. The CDR3 totals 16 residues. CDR3 protein: CASSARLGTSYNEQFF. In nucleotides, the CDR3 is TGTGCCAGCAGCGCGCGCCTCGGGACTAGCTATAATGAGCAGTTCTTC.

This clonotype has a handful of counts. The genes are TRBV11-3 and TRBJ2-1; TRBD1 matches 11 bases. CDR3 length: 17 amino acids. Germline lookup yields CDR1 SGHNT and CDR2 YENEEA. V lost 6 bases and J lost 7; bases outside the gene matches: 14. The CDR3 sequence is CASSSAQDRGLWNEQFF. The CDR3 nucleotides read TGTGCCAGCAGTTCTGCCCAGGACAGGGGGCTCTGGAATGAGCAGTTCTTC.

This clonotype occurred many times. The rearrangement links TRBV20-1 to TRBJ2-1; TRBD2 matches 12 bases. J lost 0 bases, V lost 6 bases, and 9 bases had no gene match. The CDR3 spans 17 residues. Germline V gene lookup returns CDR1 DFQATT and CDR2 SNEGSKA (reference sequence). CDR3 sequence (DNA): TGCAGTGCGCAACTAGCGGGAGGAAGAAGCTCCTACAATGAGCAGTTCTTC. It codes for CSAQLAGGRSSYNEQFF.

The gene calls are TRBV7-9 and TRBJ1-5, with D hard to call. Germline loops: CDR1 SEHNR, CDR2 FQNEAQ (reference sequence). The CDR3 totals 12 residues. Between the trimmed V and J ends, which lost 1 base and 6 bases, there was a span of 4 bases. The CDR3 coding sequence is TGTGCCAGCAGCTTAGGGACTCAGCCCCAGCATTTT. Its translation: CASSLGTQPQHF.

This clonotype has a count of ten or more. V and J are TRBV29-1 and TRBJ2-3; 14 bases are shared with TRBD2. Germline-derived CDR1 and CDR2 are SQVTM and ANQGSEA. V lost 4 bases, J lost 1 base, and 4 bases stayed unmatched. The CDR3 has 16 amino acids. The CDR3 loop reads CSVAGLAGDGTDTQYF. The CDR3 bases are TGCAGCGTTGCGGGACTAGCGGGAGATGGCACAGATACGCAGTATTTT.

Ten or more counts support this clonotype. The rearrangement joins TRBV5-6 to TRBJ2-3; D is undetermined. From germline, CDR1 is SGHDT and CDR2 YYEEEE. The V end was cut by 1 base, the J end by 3 bases, with 18 bases between. This CDR3 has 17 residues. The CDR3 DNA is TGTGCCAGCAGCTTGTATGCTGCTAACGTAAGAACAGATACGCAGTATTTT. Translation: CASSLYAANVRTDTQYF.

This clonotype was detected only a few times. The V and J genes are TRBV20-1 and TRBJ2-7; D is unclear. Trimming cost V 1 base and J 0 bases, with 13 bases left between them. The CDR3 runs to 15 residues. Germline assignment: CDR1 DFQATT and CDR2 SNEGSKA (reference sequence). CDR3 bases: TGCAGTGCTAGAGGGTGGACCCAGAGCTCCTACGAGCAGTACTTC. Protein product: CSARGWTQSSYEQYF.

In its sample, this clonotype was seen once. This chain joins TRBV11-3 and TRBJ2-7; 7 bases fit TRBD1. Trimming took 5 bases from V and 0 from J; bases not matched to a gene: 16. CDR1 is SGHNT, CDR2 YENEEA, per germline. This CDR3 has 18 residues. The CDR3 loop is CASSPPWDSGLSSYEQYF. The CDR3, as DNA: TGTGCCAGCAGCCCCCCGTGGGACAGCGGCCTCAGCTCCTACGAGCAGTACTTC.

V and J are TRBV7-2 and TRBJ2-3; 10 nucleotides match TRBD1. This CDR3 has 15 amino acids. V lost 1 base and J lost 4; bases outside the gene matches: 2. CDR1 and CDR2 (germline): SGHTA, FQGNSA. Here the CDR3 reads CASSLVGQGADTQYF. The CDR3 DNA sequence: TGTGCCAGCAGCTTAGTAGGACAGGGGGCAGATACGCAGTATTTT.

This clonotype was counted a few times. This sequence joins TRBV7-9 and TRBJ2-7, with D tentatively TRBD1 or TRBD2 (5 bases each). The CDR3 has 17 residues. Trimming stripped 5 bases from V and 2 bases from J, with 22 bases between. CDR1 SEHNR and CDR2 FQNEAQ come from the germline V gene (reference sequence). CDR3 coding DNA: TGTGCCAGCAGCGACTTTACAGGTCGGATGGGGGCCTACGAGCAGTACTTC. Translated: CASSDFTGRMGAYEQYF.

This clonotype was detected a few times. The chain is built from TRBV5-1 and TRBJ1-1; D is perhaps TRBD1 (5 bases). The germline gives CDR1 SGHRS, CDR2 YFSETQ. V dropped 0 bases and J dropped 0 bases, with 9 bases sitting between them. The CDR3 totals 15 residues. CDR3 sequence: CASSLVPGMNTEAFF. The CDR3 coding sequence is TGCGCCAGCAGCTTGGTTCCAGGGATGAACACTGAAGCTTTCTTT.

This chain uses TRBV11-1 with TRBJ2-2; D may correspond to TRBD1 or TRBD2 (5 bases each). The CDR3 spans 16 residues. V was trimmed by 1 base and J by 5 bases, leaving 14 bases between them. The germline V gene encodes CDR1 SGHAT and CDR2 FQDESV (reference sequence). In DNA, the CDR3 is TGTGCCAGCAGCTTAGACGGGGCGAGATTAACCGGGGAGCTGTTTTTT. Translation gives CASSLDGARLTGELFF.

The CDR3 bases are TGTGCCAGCAGTGAGTTGTCCTACGAGCAGTACTTC. Protein: CASSELSYEQYF. This sequence joins TRBV6-1 and TRBJ2-7; D unresolved. With 3 bases removed from V and 1 base from J, the gap between germline ends came to 4 bases. The germline V gene has CDR1 MNHNS and CDR2 SASEGT. The CDR3 sequence is 12 residues long.

This clonotype was seen a few times. The chain carries TRBV7-3 and TRBJ2-3; no clear D. CDR3 length: 14 amino acids. Per the germline V gene, CDR1 is SGHTA and CDR2 is FQGTGA. Deletions cut 4 bases from V and 5 bases from J, with 13 bases between. This chain's CDR3 is CASSSQHMLDTQYF. In DNA form, the CDR3 reads TGTGCCAGCAGCTCCCAGCACATGTTAGATACGCAGTATTTT.

This chain uses TRBV29-1 with TRBJ2-7, with a possible D match to TRBD1 (5 bases). From germline, CDR1 is SQVTM and CDR2 ANQGSEA. The CDR3 length is 13 residues. V was pared by 4 bases and J by 0 bases, with 10 bases between. The CDR3 is CSVGTQLSYEQYF. CDR3 nucleotides: TGCAGCGTTGGGACACAACTCTCCTACGAGCAGTACTTC.

This clonotype was seen a handful of times. CDR3 sequence reads: CASSFAGNEQYF. Here the CDR3 DNA reads TGTGCCAGCAGTTTCGCCGGGAACGAGCAGTACTTC. J is TRBJ2-7 and V is TRBV12-3 or TRBV12-4, with TRBD2 as a possible D gene (5 bases). This CDR3 has 12 amino acids. V shed 3 bases and J shed 5 bases, with 8 bases lying between them.

This clonotype was seen many times. The chain carries TRBV6-1 and TRBJ2-1, with a possible D match to TRBD1 (6 bases). The CDR3 extends over 17 amino acids. CDR1 and CDR2 from the germline V gene are MNHNS and SASEGT. The V gene lost 6 bases and the J gene lost 2 bases, with 20 bases spanning the gap. The CDR3 sequence: CASSDLLQGYTYNEQFF. The DNA for the CDR3 is TGTGCCAGCAGCGATCTCTTACAGGGTTATACCTACAATGAGCAGTTCTTC.

This clonotype has at least ten counts. The rearrangement links TRBV20-1 to TRBJ1-1; D possibly corresponds to TRBD1 (5 bases). Trimming removed 1 base from V and 3 bases from J, with 15 bases in between. This CDR3 comprises 15 residues. Per the germline V gene, CDR1 is DFQATT and CDR2 is SNEGSKA (reference sequence). DNA of the CDR3: TGCAGTGCTAGAGGCCCCAGGCGGGGGTACACTGAAGCTTTCTTT. Translating it yields CSARGPRRGYTEAFF.

At least ten counts were recorded for this clonotype. No DNA is shown, since the ends of the CDR3 on it are uncertain; the CDR3 is the one TCRdb lists. The CDR3 loop reads CASSHGGLRSPAQLMKNCFF. The chain recombines TRBV10-2 with TRBJ1-4. The germline CDR1 and CDR2 sequences are WSHSY and SAAADI. The CDR3 is 20 amino acids in total, end residues counted.

The V gene is TRBV27, the J gene TRBJ1-6, with D uncertain. The V gene's germline CDR1 is MNHEY and CDR2 SMNVEV (reference sequence). The length of the CDR3 is 14 residues. V was shortened by 6 bases and J by 4 bases, with 10 bases between the two germline ends. The CDR3 loop is CASRSTAYNSPLHF. The CDR3 coding sequence is TGTGCCAGCAGATCGACGGCTTATAATTCACCCCTCCACTTT.

The table lists this clonotype with a few counts. The rearrangement links TRBV20-1 to TRBJ2-7; 7 bases fit TRBD2. The CDR3 consists of 16 residues. Germline-derived CDR1 and CDR2 are DFQATT and SNEGSKA (reference sequence). V lost 3 bases to trimming and J lost 4 bases; unmatched junction nucleotides: 15. The CDR3 region is CSASLLSGTLRYEQYF. CDR3 in DNA: TGCAGTGCTAGTCTACTGAGCGGGACGCTTAGGTACGAGCAGTACTTC.

This clonotype was counted at least ten times. This rearrangement joins TRBV20-1 to TRBJ2-5; D may be TRBD1 (6 bases). This CDR3 is 13 amino acids long. The V gene's germline CDR1 is DFQATT and CDR2 SNEGSKA (reference sequence). The V gene lost 5 bases and the J gene lost 2 bases, with 12 bases spanning the gap. The CDR3 DNA is TGCAGTGCTCCTGGGACACCTCAAGAGACCCAGTACTTC. As protein: CSAPGTPQETQYF.

In this sample, this clonotype turned up a few times. This chain's CDR3 is CSARWTSGGGEQFF. The CDR3 DNA sequence: TGCAGTGCTAGATGGACTAGCGGGGGAGGAGAGCAGTTCTTC. This rearrangement joins TRBV20-1 to TRBJ2-1, with 13 bases lining up with TRBD2. This CDR3 is built from 14 residues. Germline V gives CDR1 DFQATT, CDR2 SNEGSKA (reference sequence). The V and J ends lost 2 bases and 10 bases, in that order; junction bases with no gene match: 5.